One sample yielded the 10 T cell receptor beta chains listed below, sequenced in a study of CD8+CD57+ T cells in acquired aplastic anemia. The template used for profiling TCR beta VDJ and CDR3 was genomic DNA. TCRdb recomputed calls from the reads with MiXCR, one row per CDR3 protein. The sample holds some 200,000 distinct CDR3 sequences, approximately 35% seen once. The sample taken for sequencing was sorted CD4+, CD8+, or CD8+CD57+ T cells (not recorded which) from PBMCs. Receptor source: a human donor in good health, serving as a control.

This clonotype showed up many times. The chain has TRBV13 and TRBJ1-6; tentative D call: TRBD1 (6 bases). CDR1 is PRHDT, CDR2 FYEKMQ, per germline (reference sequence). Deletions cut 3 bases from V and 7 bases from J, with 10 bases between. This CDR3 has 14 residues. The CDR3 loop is CASSLTGPNSPLHF. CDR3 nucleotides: TGTGCCAGCAGCTTGACAGGACCAAATTCACCCCTCCACTTT. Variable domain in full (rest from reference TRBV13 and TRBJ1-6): AAGVIQSPRHLIKEKRETATLKCYPIPRHDTVYWYQQGPGQDPQFLISFYEKMQSDKGSIPDRFSAQQFSDYHSELNMSSLELGDSALYFCASSLTGPNSPLHFGNGTRLTVT.

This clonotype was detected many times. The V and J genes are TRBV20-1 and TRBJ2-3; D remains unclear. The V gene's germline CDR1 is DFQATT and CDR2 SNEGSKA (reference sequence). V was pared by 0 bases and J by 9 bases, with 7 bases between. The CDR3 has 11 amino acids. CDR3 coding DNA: TGCAGTGCTAGAGATCCGGCCACGCAGTATTTT. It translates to CSARDPATQYF.

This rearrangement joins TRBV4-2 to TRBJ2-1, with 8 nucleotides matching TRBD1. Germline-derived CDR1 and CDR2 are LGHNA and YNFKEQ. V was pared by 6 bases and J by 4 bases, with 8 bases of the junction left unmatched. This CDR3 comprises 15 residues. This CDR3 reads CASRPTGTGYNEQFF. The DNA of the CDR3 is TGTGCCAGCAGACCCACCGGGACAGGTTACAATGAGCAGTTCTTC.

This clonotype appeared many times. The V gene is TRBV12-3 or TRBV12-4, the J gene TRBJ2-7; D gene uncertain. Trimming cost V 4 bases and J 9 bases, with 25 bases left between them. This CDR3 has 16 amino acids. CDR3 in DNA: TGTGCCAGCAGTTCCCGCTCCCCCACGGAATTACTGGTGCAGTACTTC. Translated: CASSSRSPTELLVQYF.

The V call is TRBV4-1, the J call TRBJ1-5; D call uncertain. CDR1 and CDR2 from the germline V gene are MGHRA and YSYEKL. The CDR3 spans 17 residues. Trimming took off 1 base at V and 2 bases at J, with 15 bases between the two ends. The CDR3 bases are TGCGCCAGCAGCCAAGTTCCAGGCCGTCTGGGCAATCAGCCCCAGCATTTT. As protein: CASSQVPGRLGNQPQHF.

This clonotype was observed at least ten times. The CDR3 nucleotides are TGTGCCAGCGAGGACTCTTCACCCCTCCACTTT. This codes for CASEDSSPLHF. This chain joins TRBV2 and TRBJ1-6; D unclear. The CDR3 totals 11 residues. Trimming left V 8 bases short and J 9 bases short, with 8 bases between. CDR1 and CDR2 from the germline V gene are SNHLY and FYNNEI.

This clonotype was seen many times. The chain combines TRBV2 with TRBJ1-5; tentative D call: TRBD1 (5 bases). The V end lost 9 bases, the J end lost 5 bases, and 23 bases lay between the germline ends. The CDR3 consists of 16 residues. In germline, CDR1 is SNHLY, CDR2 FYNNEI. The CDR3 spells CASTLGSGTGYQPQHF. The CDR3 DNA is TGTGCCAGTACCCTAGGGTCTGGGACGGGTTATCAGCCCCAGCATTTT.

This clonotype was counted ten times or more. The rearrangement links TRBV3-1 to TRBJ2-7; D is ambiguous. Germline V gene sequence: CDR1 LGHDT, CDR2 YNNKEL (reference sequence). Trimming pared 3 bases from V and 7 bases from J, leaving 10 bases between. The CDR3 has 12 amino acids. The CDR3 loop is CASSHGATEQYF. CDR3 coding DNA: TGTGCCAGCAGCCATGGTGCGACAGAGCAGTACTTC.

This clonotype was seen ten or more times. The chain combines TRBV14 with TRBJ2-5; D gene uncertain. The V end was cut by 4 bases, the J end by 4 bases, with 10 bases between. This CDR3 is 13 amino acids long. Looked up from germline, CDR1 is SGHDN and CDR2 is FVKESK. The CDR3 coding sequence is TGTGCCAGCAGCCGAGACGACTTAGAGACCCAGTACTTC. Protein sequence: CASSRDDLETQYF.

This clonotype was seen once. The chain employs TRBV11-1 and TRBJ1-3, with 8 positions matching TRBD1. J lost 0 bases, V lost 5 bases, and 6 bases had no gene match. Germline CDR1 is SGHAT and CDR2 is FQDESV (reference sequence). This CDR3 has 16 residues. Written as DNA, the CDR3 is TGTGCCAGCAGCCGGGACAGGTCCCCCTCTGGAAACACCATATATTTT. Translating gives CASSRDRSPSGNTIYF.